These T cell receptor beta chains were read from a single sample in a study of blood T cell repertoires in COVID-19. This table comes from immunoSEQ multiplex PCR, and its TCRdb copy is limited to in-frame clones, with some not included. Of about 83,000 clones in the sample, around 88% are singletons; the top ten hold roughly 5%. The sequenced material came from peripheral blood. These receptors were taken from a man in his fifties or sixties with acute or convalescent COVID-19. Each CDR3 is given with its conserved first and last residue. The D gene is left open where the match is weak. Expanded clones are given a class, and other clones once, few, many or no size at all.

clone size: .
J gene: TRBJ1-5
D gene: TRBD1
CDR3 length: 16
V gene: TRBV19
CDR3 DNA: TGTGCCAGTAGTCGACAGGGGGCCTGGAGCAATCAGCCCCAGCATTTT
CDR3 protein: CASSRQGAWSNQPQHF

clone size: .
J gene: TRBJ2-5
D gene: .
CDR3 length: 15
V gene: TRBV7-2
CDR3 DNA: TGTGCCAGCAGCCCAGGTTCAGGGGCCCAAGAGACCCAGTACTTC
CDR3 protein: CASSPGSGAQETQYF

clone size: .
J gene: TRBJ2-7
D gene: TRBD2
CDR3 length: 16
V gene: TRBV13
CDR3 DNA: TGTGCCAGCAGCTTTGGCCTAGCGGGGGGAAACTACGAGCAGTACTTC
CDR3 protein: CASSFGLAGGNYEQYF

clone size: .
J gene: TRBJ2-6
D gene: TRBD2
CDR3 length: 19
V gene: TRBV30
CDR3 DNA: TGTGCCTGGAGGCACTCTCGGAGCGGGGGGGGCCCTGGGGCCAACGTCCTGACTTTC
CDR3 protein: CAWRHSRSGGGPGANVLTF

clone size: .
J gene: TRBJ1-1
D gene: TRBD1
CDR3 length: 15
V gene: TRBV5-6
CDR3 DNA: TGTGCCAGCAGCACTGGGACAGGGGACTGGACTGAAGCTTTCTTT
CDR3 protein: CASSTGTGDWTEAFF

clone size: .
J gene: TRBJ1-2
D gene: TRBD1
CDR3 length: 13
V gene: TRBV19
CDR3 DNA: TGTGCCAGTAGTCCCGGGACAGGTGGTGGCTACACCTTC
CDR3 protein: CASSPGTGGGYTF

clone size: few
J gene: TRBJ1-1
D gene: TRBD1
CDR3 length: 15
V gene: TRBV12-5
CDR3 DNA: TGTGCTAGTGGAAGTACAGGGGGCTTGAACACTGAAGCTTTCTTT
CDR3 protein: CASGSTGGLNTEAFF

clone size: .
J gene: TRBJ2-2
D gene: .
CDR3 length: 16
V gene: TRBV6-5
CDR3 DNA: TGTGCCAGCAGTTACTCGGCGACAGCGAACACCGGGGAGCTGTTTTTT
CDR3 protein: CASSYSATANTGELFF

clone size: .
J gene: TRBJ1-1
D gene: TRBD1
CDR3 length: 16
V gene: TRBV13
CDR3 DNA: TGTGCCAGCAGCCCCCGGACAGGGCGAAAGAACACTGAAGCTTTCTTT
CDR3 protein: CASSPRTGRKNTEAFF

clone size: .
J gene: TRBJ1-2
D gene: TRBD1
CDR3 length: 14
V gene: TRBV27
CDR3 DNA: TGTGCCAGCAGGTCATGGGACAGAGACTATGGCTACACCTTC
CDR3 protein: CASRSWDRDYGYTF

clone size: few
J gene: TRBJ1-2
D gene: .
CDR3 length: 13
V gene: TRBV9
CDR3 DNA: TGTGCCAGCAGCCCCACACATAACTATGGCTACACCTTC
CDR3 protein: CASSPTHNYGYTF

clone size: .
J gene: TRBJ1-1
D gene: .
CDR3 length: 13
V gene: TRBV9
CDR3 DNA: TGTGCCAGTCGGGCGGCGGGGGGCGCTGAAGCTTTCTTT
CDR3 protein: CASRAAGGAEAFF